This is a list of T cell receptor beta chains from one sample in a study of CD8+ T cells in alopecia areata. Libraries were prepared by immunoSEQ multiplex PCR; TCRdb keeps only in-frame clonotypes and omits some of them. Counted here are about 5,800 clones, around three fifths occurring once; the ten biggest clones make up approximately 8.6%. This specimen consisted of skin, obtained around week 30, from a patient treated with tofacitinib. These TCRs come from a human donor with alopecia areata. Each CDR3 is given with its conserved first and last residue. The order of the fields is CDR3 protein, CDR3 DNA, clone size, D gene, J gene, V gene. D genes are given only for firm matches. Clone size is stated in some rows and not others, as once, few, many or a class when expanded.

CDR3 protein: CASSYSLTKGRNSPLHF; CDR3 DNA: TGTGCCAGCAGTTACTCGCTGACAAAAGGGCGGAATTCACCCCTCCACTTT; clone size: .; D gene: .; J gene: TRBJ1-6; V gene: TRBV27
CDR3 protein: CASSYSNGAGYTF; CDR3 DNA: TGTGCCAGCAGTTACTCGAACGGGGCGGGCTACACCTTC; clone size: .; D gene: .; J gene: TRBJ1-2; V gene: TRBV6-6
CDR3 protein: CATHRLGRYGYTF; CDR3 DNA: TGTGCCACGCACCGGTTGGGCCGGTATGGCTACACCTTC; clone size: .; D gene: .; J gene: TRBJ1-2; V gene: TRBV19
CDR3 protein: CAWRNRDRGAYEQYF; CDR3 DNA: TGTGCCTGGAGGAATCGGGACAGGGGCGCCTACGAGCAGTACTTC; clone size: .; D gene: TRBD1; J gene: TRBJ2-7; V gene: TRBV30
CDR3 protein: CAWRGAGQYNEQFF; CDR3 DNA: TGTGCCTGGAGGGGGGCGGGACAATACAATGAGCAGTTCTTC; clone size: .; D gene: .; J gene: TRBJ2-1; V gene: TRBV30
CDR3 protein: CASSYSQGAGQPQHF; CDR3 DNA: TGTGCCAGCAGTTACTCACAGGGGGCCGGACAGCCCCAGCATTTT; clone size: .; D gene: TRBD1; J gene: TRBJ1-5; V gene: TRBV6-5
CDR3 protein: CASRGAYEQYF; CDR3 DNA: TGTGCCAGTAGAGGAGCCTACGAGCAGTACTTC; clone size: .; D gene: .; J gene: TRBJ2-7; V gene: TRBV19
CDR3 protein: CASSLNGAGDNEQFF; CDR3 DNA: TGTGCCAGCAGCTTAAACGGAGCGGGAGACAATGAGCAGTTCTTC; clone size: .; D gene: TRBD2; J gene: TRBJ2-1; V gene: TRBV7-3
CDR3 protein: CASQRTGVVNTEAFF; CDR3 DNA: TGCGCCAGCCAGAGGACAGGCGTGGTTAACACTGAAGCTTTCTTT; clone size: .; D gene: TRBD1; J gene: TRBJ1-1; V gene: TRBV5-1
CDR3 protein: CASSQTEGSLVGGGYTF; CDR3 DNA: TGTGCCAGCAGCCAAACCGAGGGGAGTCTCGTAGGTGGTGGCTACACCTTC; clone size: once; D gene: .; J gene: TRBJ1-2; V gene: TRBV13
CDR3 protein: CASSSMTAYGYTF; CDR3 DNA: TGTGCCAGCAGCTCCATGACGGCCTATGGCTACACCTTC; clone size: .; D gene: .; J gene: TRBJ1-2; V gene: TRBV7-8
CDR3 protein: CASRGQNSYNEQFF; CDR3 DNA: TGCGCCAGCCGGGGACAGAACTCCTACAATGAGCAGTTCTTC; clone size: .; D gene: TRBD1; J gene: TRBJ2-1; V gene: TRBV5-1
CDR3 protein: CSVAPGESQPQHF; CDR3 DNA: TGCAGCGTTGCCCCAGGGGAAAGTCAGCCCCAGCATTTT; clone size: once; D gene: .; J gene: TRBJ1-5; V gene: TRBV29-1
CDR3 protein: CASSYPMVRTGELFF; CDR3 DNA: TGTGCCAGCAGTTACCCCATGGTGCGCACCGGGGAGCTGTTTTTT; clone size: few; D gene: .; J gene: TRBJ2-2; V gene: TRBV28
CDR3 protein: CASRPTGGSNYGYTF; CDR3 DNA: TGTGCCAGCAGACCGACAGGGGGCTCCAACTATGGCTACACCTTC; clone size: few; D gene: TRBD1; J gene: TRBJ1-2; V gene: TRBV6-5
CDR3 protein: CASSQVLAPRPGELFF; CDR3 DNA: TGCGCCAGCAGCCAAGTGCTAGCCCCGCGTCCCGGGGAGCTGTTTTTT; clone size: .; D gene: .; J gene: TRBJ2-2; V gene: TRBV4-1
CDR3 protein: CASSSRSSNTGELFF; CDR3 DNA: TGTGCCAGCAGCTCCCGGTCTTCGAACACCGGGGAGCTGTTTTTT; clone size: few; D gene: .; J gene: TRBJ2-2; V gene: TRBV11-2
CDR3 protein: CASSQEGVYEQYF; CDR3 DNA: TGCGCCAGCAGCCAAGAAGGAGTATACGAGCAGTACTTC; clone size: few; D gene: .; J gene: TRBJ2-7; V gene: TRBV4-1
CDR3 protein: CSVQGTGETDTQYF; CDR3 DNA: TGCAGCGTCCAAGGGACAGGGGAGACAGATACGCAGTATTTT; clone size: .; D gene: TRBD1; J gene: TRBJ2-3; V gene: TRBV29-1
CDR3 protein: CASLSWTQRRNTIYF; CDR3 DNA: TGTGCCAGCCTTTCGTGGACCCAGCGCAGAAACACCATATATTTT; clone size: few; D gene: .; J gene: TRBJ1-3; V gene: TRBV21-1
CDR3 protein: CASSLVSSGDFTDTQYF; CDR3 DNA: TGTGCCAGCAGCTTGGTATCGAGCGGGGACTTCACAGATACGCAGTATTTT; clone size: .; D gene: TRBD2; J gene: TRBJ2-3; V gene: TRBV5-6
CDR3 protein: CASSPNRGRVETQYF; CDR3 DNA: TGTGCCAGCAGCCCAAACAGGGGGCGAGTAGAGACCCAGTACTTC; clone size: .; D gene: TRBD1; J gene: TRBJ2-5; V gene: TRBV7-8
CDR3 protein: CASRGTGARTYEQYF; CDR3 DNA: TGTGCCAGCAGGGGAACAGGGGCGCGAACCTACGAGCAGTACTTC; clone size: .; D gene: TRBD1; J gene: TRBJ2-7; V gene: TRBV6-6
CDR3 protein: CASSLAAKNIQYF; CDR3 DNA: TGTGCCAGCAGCCTCGCGGCCAAAAACATTCAGTACTTC; clone size: .; D gene: .; J gene: TRBJ2-4; V gene: TRBV7-8
CDR3 protein: CASSLTSTDTQYF; CDR3 DNA: TGTGCCAGCAGCCTGACTAGCACAGATACGCAGTATTTT; clone size: .; D gene: .; J gene: TRBJ2-3; V gene: TRBV4-2
CDR3 protein: CASSLGQEYMNTEAFF; CDR3 DNA: TGTGCCAGCAGCCTCGGACAGGAGTACATGAACACTGAAGCTTTCTTT; clone size: .; D gene: TRBD1; J gene: TRBJ1-1; V gene: TRBV13
CDR3 protein: CASNNWGTEEAFF; CDR3 DNA: TGCGCCAGCAATAATTGGGGGACGGAGGAAGCTTTCTTT; clone size: .; D gene: .; J gene: TRBJ1-1; V gene: TRBV5-1